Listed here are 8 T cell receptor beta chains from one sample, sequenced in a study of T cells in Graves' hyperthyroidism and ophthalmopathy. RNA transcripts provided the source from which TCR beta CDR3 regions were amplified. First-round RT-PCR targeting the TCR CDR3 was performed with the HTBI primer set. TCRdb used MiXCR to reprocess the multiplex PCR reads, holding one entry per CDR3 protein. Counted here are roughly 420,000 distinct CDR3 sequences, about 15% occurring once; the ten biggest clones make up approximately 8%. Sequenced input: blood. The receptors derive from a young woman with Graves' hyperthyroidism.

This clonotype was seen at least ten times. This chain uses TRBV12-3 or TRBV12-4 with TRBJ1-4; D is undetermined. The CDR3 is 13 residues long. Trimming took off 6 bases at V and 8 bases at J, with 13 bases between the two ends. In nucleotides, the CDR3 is TGTGCCAGCAGGATAGCGAACGGGGAAAAACTGTTTTTT. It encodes CASRIANGEKLFF.

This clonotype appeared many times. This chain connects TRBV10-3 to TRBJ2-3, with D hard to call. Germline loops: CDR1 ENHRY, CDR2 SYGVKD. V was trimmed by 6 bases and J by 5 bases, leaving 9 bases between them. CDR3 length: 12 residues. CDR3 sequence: CAIRTLEDTQYF. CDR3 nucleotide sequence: TGTGCCATCAGGACTTTGGAAGATACGCAGTATTTT.

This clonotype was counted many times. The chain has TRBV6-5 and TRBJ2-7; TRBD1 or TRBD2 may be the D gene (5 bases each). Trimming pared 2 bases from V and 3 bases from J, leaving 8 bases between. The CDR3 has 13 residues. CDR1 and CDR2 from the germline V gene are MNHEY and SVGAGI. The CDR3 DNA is TGTGCCAGCAGTTACCGGGACGGCTACGAGCAGTACTTC. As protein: CASSYRDGYEQYF.

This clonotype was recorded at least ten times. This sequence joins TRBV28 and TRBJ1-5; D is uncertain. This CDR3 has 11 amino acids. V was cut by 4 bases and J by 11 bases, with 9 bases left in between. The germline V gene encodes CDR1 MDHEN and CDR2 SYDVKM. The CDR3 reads CASSSSSAQHF. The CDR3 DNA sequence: TGTGCCAGCAGTTCCTCCTCGGCCCAGCATTTT.

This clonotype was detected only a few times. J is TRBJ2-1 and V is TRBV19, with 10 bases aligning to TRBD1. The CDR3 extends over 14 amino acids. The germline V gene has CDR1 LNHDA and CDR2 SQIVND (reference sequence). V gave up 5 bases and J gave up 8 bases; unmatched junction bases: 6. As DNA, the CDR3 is TGTGCCAGTAGTCGGACAGGGGGGAGCGATGAGCAGTTCTTC. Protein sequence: CASSRTGGSDEQFF.

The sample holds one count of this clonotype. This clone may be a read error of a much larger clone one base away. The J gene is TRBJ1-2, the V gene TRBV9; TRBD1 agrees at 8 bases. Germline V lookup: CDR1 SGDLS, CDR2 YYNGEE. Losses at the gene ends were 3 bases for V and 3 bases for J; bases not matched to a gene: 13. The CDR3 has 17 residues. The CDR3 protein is CASSADTKTGDDYGYTF. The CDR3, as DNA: TGTGCCAGCAGCGCAGATACAAAGACAGGGGACGACTATGGCTACACCTTC. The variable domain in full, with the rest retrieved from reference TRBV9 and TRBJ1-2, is DSGVTQTPKHLITATGQRVTLRCSPRSGDLSVYWYQQSLDQGLQFLIQYYNGEERAKGNILERFSAQQFPDLHSELNLSSLELGDSALYFCASSADTKTGDDYGYTFGSGTRLTVV.

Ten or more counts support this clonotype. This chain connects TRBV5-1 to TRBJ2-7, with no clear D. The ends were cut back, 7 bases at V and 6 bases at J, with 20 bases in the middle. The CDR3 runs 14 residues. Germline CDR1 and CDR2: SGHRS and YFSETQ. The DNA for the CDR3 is TGCGCCAGCCGAGACCTGTCAGGTTTCCCCGAGCAGTACTTC. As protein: CASRDLSGFPEQYF.

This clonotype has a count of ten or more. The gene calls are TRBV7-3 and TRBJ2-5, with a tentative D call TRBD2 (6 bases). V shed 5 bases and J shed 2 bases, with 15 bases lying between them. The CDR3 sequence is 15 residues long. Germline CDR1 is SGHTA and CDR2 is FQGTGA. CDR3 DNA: TGTGCCAGCAGCAAGTCCCCTAGCGAACAAGAGACCCAGTACTTC. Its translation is CASSKSPSEQETQYF.